This is a list of T cell receptor beta chains from one sample in a study of regulatory T cells in long-lasting Graves disease. TCRdb used MiXCR to reprocess the multiplex PCR reads, holding one entry per CDR3 protein. The data hold 250,000 to 300,000 distinct CDR3 sequences, with 15% to 20% observed a single time. The sample was also linked to a second study, of T cells in Graves' hyperthyroidism and ophthalmopathy.

Sequencing was performed on peripheral blood mononuclear cells (PBMCs), taken at new diagnosis, from a patient treated with antithyroid drugs. These receptors were obtained from a woman aged 25 to 45 with Graves disease. CDR3s include the opening cysteine and the closing phenylalanine or tryptophan. Fields, in order: clone size, V gene, CDR3 length, J gene, D gene, CDR3 protein, CDR3 DNA. A D gene is named only where the DNA matches it firmly. Not every row has a clone size; where given, it reads once, few, many or a size class.

many	TRBV3-1	13	TRBJ2-4	TRBD1	CASSRQGENIQYF	TGTGCCAGCAGCCGACAGGGAGAAAACATTCAGTACTTC
NA	TRBV6-2/TRBV6-3	14	TRBJ2-5	TRBD2	CASSYGGGGETQYF	TGTGCCAGCAGTTACGGGGGGGGGGGAGAGACCCAGTACTTC
many	TRBV20-1	13	TRBJ1-6	NA	CSAWTAQNSPLHF	TGCAGTGCTTGGACAGCCCAAAATTCACCCCTCCACTTT
many	TRBV2	15	TRBJ1-1	NA	CASSPPAAENTEAFF	TGTGCCAGCAGCCCCCCAGCCGCCGAGAACACTGAAGCTTTCTTT
NA	TRBV12-3/TRBV12-4	14	TRBJ2-5	NA	CASSLRGVRETQYF	TGTGCCAGCAGTTTGAGGGGGGTCCGAGAGACCCAGTACTTC
many	TRBV7-2	15	TRBJ2-1	NA	CASSLAQAYYNEQFF	TGTGCCAGCAGCTTAGCGCAGGCCTACTACAATGAGCAGTTCTTC
many	TRBV12-3/TRBV12-4	13	TRBJ2-2	TRBD1	CASWGQGGGELFF	TGTGCCAGCTGGGGACAGGGGGGCGGGGAGCTGTTTTTT
many	TRBV20-1	12	TRBJ1-2	NA	CSAIVGTYGYTF	TGCAGTGCAATCGTAGGTACCTATGGCTACACCTTC
many	TRBV20-1	13	TRBJ1-6	NA	CSAREGNGRPLHF	TGCAGTGCTAGAGAAGGGAACGGTAGGCCCCTCCACTTT
NA	TRBV6-2/TRBV6-3	14	TRBJ1-4	NA	CASIHDSQNEKLFF	TGTGCCAGCATCCACGACAGCCAGAATGAAAAACTGTTTTTT
many	TRBV12-3/TRBV12-4	15	TRBJ2-2	NA	CASSHPVRDTGELFF	TGTGCCAGCAGTCACCCTGTGAGGGACACCGGGGAGCTGTTTTTT
many	TRBV5-1	14	TRBJ2-3	NA	CASSLEGNSDTQYF	TGCGCCAGCAGCTTGGAGGGGAACTCAGATACGCAGTATTTT
many	TRBV7-2	15	TRBJ2-3	TRBD1	CASSWGTGIADTQYF	TGTGCCAGCAGCTGGGGGACAGGGATCGCAGATACGCAGTATTTT
many	TRBV5-1	13	TRBJ2-1	NA	CASSLDTYNEQFF	TGCGCCAGCAGCTTGGACACCTACAATGAGCAGTTCTTC
NA	TRBV12-3/TRBV12-4	14	TRBJ2-1	TRBD1	CASSSGQTFNEQFF	TGTGCCAGCAGTTCGGGACAGACTTTCAATGAGCAGTTCTTC
many	TRBV6-2/TRBV6-3	15	TRBJ2-1	TRBD1	CASSYTGQGNNEQFF	TGTGCCAGCAGTTACACGGGACAGGGGAACAATGAGCAGTTCTTC
many	TRBV20-1	14	TRBJ2-1	NA	CSARETGRYNEQFF	TGCAGTGCTAGAGAGACGGGACGGTACAATGAGCAGTTCTTC
many	TRBV7-2	15	TRBJ2-7	NA	CASSLERLGSGEQYF	TGTGCCAGCAGCTTAGAGAGACTAGGATCCGGCGAGCAGTACTTC
few	TRBV4-1	18	TRBJ1-6	NA	CASSQEKLTTQGYSPLHF	TGCGCCAGCAGCCAAGAGAAATTGACGACACAGGGATATTCACCCCTCCACTTT
many	TRBV20-1	17	TRBJ2-1	TRBD2	CSATGTSGGRTYNEQFF	TGCAGTGCAACCGGGACTAGCGGGGGGAGAACCTACAATGAGCAGTTCTTC